The entry that follows covers one TCR beta chain sequence. The record originates from a study of shared clonotypes between healthy human individuals. Across the whole study: Plates per donor: three CD4 naive, three CD4 memory, two CD8 naive, one CD8 memory.

Several immunoSEQ 96-well plates shared each subset's DNA, each plate a replicate. The DNA input per sorted-subset replicate PCR was roughly 180 ng, corresponding to some 33,000 T cell genomes. In the authors' workflow: Junction-only immunoSEQ sequences carried no quality scores, so filtering differed. The method was immunoSEQ multiplex PCR; TCRdb's version includes in-frame clones alone and lacks a portion of them. V and J calls plus clone size are reproduced from that table; the DNA served to infer D and trimming. The sample includes some 95,000 clones, 67% seen only once; the top ten take over 35%. Germline V gives CDR1 SNHLY, CDR2 FYNNEI. This CDR3 is 15 amino acids long. Germline trimming cut 3 bases from V and 5 bases from J; bases unmatched to any gene: 5.

Sequenced input: memory CD8+ T cells sorted from blood. The subset here: CD45RO+ cells pooled with CCR7-negative TemRA cells. This sequence joins TRBV2 and TRBJ2-2; TRBD1 aligns across 8 bases. The origin of this receptor is a man aged 25 to 40 in good health. The CDR3 loop reads CASSELQGATGELFF. CDR3 sequence (DNA): TGTGCCAGCAGTGAGCTTCAGGGGGCGACCGGGGAGCTGTTTTTT.